The following is a T cell receptor (beta chain) sequence with its context. The data were taken from a study of blood T cells in healthy people across ages. Study-wide context: Per every two T cells, about one barcoded beta molecule was captured by template switching.

The authors ran a second PCR of about 7 to 11 cycles using a sample-barcoded 5' primer and a J-beta primer mix. MiXCR was run by TCRdb on the 5' RACE reads, yielding one entry per CDR3 protein. This table holds approximately 780,000 distinct CDR3 sequences, 25% to 30% found once. J gave up 4 bases and V 4 bases, and 3 bases lay outside the gene matches. The CDR3 loop spans 13 amino acids. Germline-derived CDR1 and CDR2 are SNHLY and FYNNEI. A further study also used this sample, focusing on T cells of mothers and their children. That paper states: The donor cohort consisted of three healthy Caucasian mothers and their six children. Using the M1S primer, the second PCR added sample barcodes along with 2-4 random nucleotides.

The source material was blood. This receptor was taken from a boy under 18 in good health. This sequence joins TRBV2 and TRBJ1-1, with 7 nucleotides matching TRBD1. CDR3: CASSGQGPTEAFF. CDR3 nucleotides: TGTGCCAGCAGTGGACAGGGTCCCACTGAAGCTTTCTTT.